The 10 T cell receptor beta chains listed next were all sequenced from one sample in a study of cytomegalovirus exposure and HLA in healthy donors listed by TCRdb under 2017. Libraries were built with the immunoSEQ multiplex PCR assay. A mixture of 60 forward primers for TCR Vbeta segments and 13 reverse primers for TCR Jbeta segments was used in the multiplex PCR. TCRdb stores this immuneACCESS table with in-frame sequences only. Part of the clones is absent; in the studies checked, under half of the shortfall reflects unresolved V genes, and no reason is known for the rest. Present in this sample are 150,000 to 200,000 clones, about three quarters of which were seen just once. Of the sample, 7% falls within the top ten clones. The specimen sequenced was PBMCs. These receptors came from a woman in her thirties or forties in good health and CMV-seropositive.

CDR3 in DNA: TGTGCCAGCAGCTTGACGGGACAGACCAATGAGCAGTTCTTC. The encoded protein is CASSLTGQTNEQFF. The rearrangement links TRBV7-2 to TRBJ2-1; TRBD1 agrees at 7 bases. V gave up 3 bases and J gave up 6 bases; unmatched junction bases: 5. CDR1 is SGHTA and CDR2 is FQGNSA in the germline V gene. The CDR3 length is 14 residues.

J is TRBJ2-6 and V is TRBV19; 11 nucleotides line up with TRBD1. The CDR3 is made up of 17 amino acids. Germline V lookup: CDR1 LNHDA, CDR2 SQIVND (reference sequence). Trimming cost V 6 bases and J 4 bases; bases outside gene matches: 8. The CDR3 protein is CASRPGTGGKGANVLTF. CDR3 in DNA: TGTGCCAGTAGACCCGGGACAGGGGGGAAAGGGGCCAACGTCCTGACTTTC. Using reference TRBV19 and TRBJ2-6 for the parts outside the CDR3, the full variable domain is DGGITQSPKYLFRKEGQNVTLSCEQNLNHDAMYWYRQDPGQGLRLIYYSQIVNDFQKGDIAEGYSVSREKKESFPLTVTSAQKNPTAFYLCASRPGTGGKGANVLTFGAGSRLTVL.

This clone was seen more than once but under ten times. The chain employs TRBV5-4 and TRBJ2-2; 11 bases align to TRBD2. The J segment lost 4 bases and the V segment lost 4 bases, leaving 6 bases of the junction unmatched. The CDR3 runs to 16 residues. Germline V CDR1 and CDR2: SGHNT, YYREEE (reference sequence). CDR3 sequence (DNA): TGTGCCAGCAGCACCAGAACTAGCGGGGGCACCGGGGAGCTGTTTTTT. It encodes CASSTRTSGGTGELFF. Combining the CDR3 with reference TRBV5-4 and TRBJ2-2 gives the whole variable domain ETGVTQSPTHLIKTRGQQVTLRCSSQSGHNTVSWYQQALGQGPQFIFQYYREEENGRGNFPPRFSGLQFPNYSSELNVNALELDDSALYLCASSTRTSGGTGELFFGEGSRLTVL.

This chain links TRBV5-4 with TRBJ1-2; D possibly corresponds to TRBD1 (6 bases). Trimming pared 4 bases from V and 0 bases from J, leaving 22 bases between. The germline CDR1 and CDR2 sequences are SGHNT and YYREEE (reference sequence). The CDR3 spans 18 residues. The CDR3 spells CASSPKGGTVKANYGYTF. The CDR3 DNA is TGTGCCAGCAGCCCCAAGGGGGGGACGGTTAAAGCTAACTATGGCTACACCTTC.

The V gene is TRBV5-5, the J gene TRBJ1-6; TRBD1 matches 9 bases. Germline V gene sequence: CDR1 SGHKS, CDR2 YYEKEE (reference sequence). Trimming at V came to 6 bases and at J to 6 bases, leaving 13 bases not matched to a gene. CDR3 length: 17 residues. Written as DNA, the CDR3 is TGTGCCAGCAACCGCGGGGGCCCGGACAGGGGTAATTCACCCCTCCACTTT. Its translation: CASNRGGPDRGNSPLHF.

In its sample, this clone was seen a few times. The chain links TRBV11-2 to TRBJ2-1; TRBD2 aligns across 7 bases. Trimming took 5 bases from V and 1 from J; bases not matched to a gene: 8. Germline values: CDR1 SGHAT, CDR2 FQNNGV. CDR3 length equals 16 residues. DNA for the CDR3: TGTGCCAGCAGCCCGTCACTAGCGCAATCCTACAATGAGCAGTTCTTC. Amino acids: CASSPSLAQSYNEQFF. Using reference TRBV11-2 and TRBJ2-1 for the parts outside the CDR3, the full variable domain is EAGVAQSPRYKIIEKRQSVAFWCNPISGHATLYWYQQILGQGPKLLIQFQNNGVVDDSQLPKDRFSAERLKGVDSTLKIQPAKLEDSAVYLCASSPSLAQSYNEQFFGPGTRLTVL.

The chain joins TRBV5-4 to TRBJ1-1; no clear D gene. Germline V gives CDR1 SGHNT, CDR2 YYREEE (reference sequence). The CDR3 totals 13 residues. V lost 3 bases to trimming and J lost 7 bases, with 13 bases between them. The CDR3 here is CASSSLSRDEAFF. CDR3 coding DNA: TGTGCCAGCAGCTCCCTTTCACGAGATGAAGCTTTCTTT.

The V call is TRBV28, the J call TRBJ1-5; TRBD1 is a possible D gene (5 bases). Germline CDR1 is MDHEN and CDR2 is SYDVKM. The CDR3 length is 11 residues. V dropped 4 bases and J dropped 8 bases, with 6 bases sitting between them. The CDR3 loop reads CASSWGEPQHF. CDR3 nucleotides: TGTGCCAGCAGTTGGGGGGAGCCCCAGCATTTT.

This sequence joins TRBV2 and TRBJ2-2; D call uncertain. The V end lost 6 bases, the J end lost 1 base, and 6 bases lay between the germline ends. This CDR3 is built from 13 residues. CDR1 and CDR2 (germline): SNHLY, FYNNEI. In DNA, the CDR3 is TGTGCCAGCAGGGCAGAGAACACCGGGGAGCTGTTTTTT. This codes for CASRAENTGELFF.

The chain is built from TRBV7-7 and TRBJ2-5; 9 bases align to TRBD2. This CDR3 has 15 amino acids. Looked up from germline, CDR1 is SSHAT and CDR2 is FNYEAQ (reference sequence). With V trimmed by 2 bases and J by 5 bases, 6 bases remained unmatched. CDR3 in amino acids: CASSLRGGAWETQYF. Written as DNA, the CDR3 is TGTGCCAGCAGCTTACGCGGGGGGGCCTGGGAGACCCAGTACTTC.